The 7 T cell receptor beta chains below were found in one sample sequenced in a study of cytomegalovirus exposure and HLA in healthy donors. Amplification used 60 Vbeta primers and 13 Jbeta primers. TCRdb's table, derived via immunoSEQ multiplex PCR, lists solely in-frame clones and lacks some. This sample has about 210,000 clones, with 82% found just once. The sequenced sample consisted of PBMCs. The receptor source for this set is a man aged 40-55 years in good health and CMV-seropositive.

The CDR3 DNA reads as TGTGCCTGGATGGTAGGGGCGGGCACAGATACGCAGTATTTT. It translates to CAWMVGAGTDTQYF. V usage is TRBV30 and J usage is TRBJ2-3; tentatively, D is TRBD1 (5 bases). The V and J ends lost 4 bases and 1 base respectively, with 12 bases between them. The germline V gene encodes CDR1 GTSNPN and CDR2 SVGIG (reference sequence). The CDR3 runs to 14 residues.

The CDR3 region has the DNA TGCGCCAGCAGCTTGGGGGGTAGCGGGTCTTACAATGAGCAGTTCTTC. Translated: CASSLGGSGSYNEQFF. The chain recombines TRBV5-1 with TRBJ2-1; 7 bases map to TRBD2. The CDR3 sequence is 16 residues long. Germline CDR1 and CDR2: SGHRS and YFSETQ. After removal of 0 bases from V and 4 bases from J, the junction contained 7 bases not matched to a gene. The full variable domain, in which reference TRBV5-1 and TRBJ2-1 provide the parts outside the CDR3, is KAGVTQTPRYLIKTRGQQVTLSCSPISGHRSVSWYQQTPGQGLQFLFEYFSETQRNKGNFPGRFSGRQFSNSRSEMNVSTLELGDSALYLCASSLGGSGSYNEQFFGPGTRLTVL.

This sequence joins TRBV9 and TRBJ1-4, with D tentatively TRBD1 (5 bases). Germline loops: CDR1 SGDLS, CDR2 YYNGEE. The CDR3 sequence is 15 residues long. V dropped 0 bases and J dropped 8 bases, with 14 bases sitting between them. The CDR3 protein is CASSVEEGAEEKLFF. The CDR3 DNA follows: TGTGCCAGCAGCGTAGAAGAAGGGGCGGAAGAAAAACTGTTTTTT.

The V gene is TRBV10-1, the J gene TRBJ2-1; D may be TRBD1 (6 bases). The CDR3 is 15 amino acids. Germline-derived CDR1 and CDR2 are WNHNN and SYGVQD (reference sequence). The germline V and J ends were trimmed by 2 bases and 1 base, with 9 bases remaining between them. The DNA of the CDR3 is TGCGCCAGCAGTGAGAGTGGGACATCCTACAATGAGCAGTTCTTC. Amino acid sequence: CASSESGTSYNEQFF.

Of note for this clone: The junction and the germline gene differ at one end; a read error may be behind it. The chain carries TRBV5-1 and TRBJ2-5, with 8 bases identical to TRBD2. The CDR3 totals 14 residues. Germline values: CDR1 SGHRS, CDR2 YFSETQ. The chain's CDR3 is CASSLREGQKTQYF. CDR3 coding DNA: TGCGCCAGCAGCTTGCGGGAGGGCCAAAAGACCCAGTACTTC.

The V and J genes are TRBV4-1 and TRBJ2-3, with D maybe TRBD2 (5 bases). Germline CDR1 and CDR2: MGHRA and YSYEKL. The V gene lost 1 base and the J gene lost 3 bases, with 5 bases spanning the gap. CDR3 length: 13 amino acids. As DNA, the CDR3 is TGCGCCAGCAGCCAAGGGAGGACAGATACGCAGTATTTT. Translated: CASSQGRTDTQYF.

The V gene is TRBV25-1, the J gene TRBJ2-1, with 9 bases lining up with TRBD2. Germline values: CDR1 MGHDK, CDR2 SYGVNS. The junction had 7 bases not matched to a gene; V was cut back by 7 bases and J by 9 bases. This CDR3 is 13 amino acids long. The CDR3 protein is CASTEREASEQFF. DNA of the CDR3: TGTGCCAGCACGGAGCGGGAGGCGAGTGAGCAGTTCTTC.